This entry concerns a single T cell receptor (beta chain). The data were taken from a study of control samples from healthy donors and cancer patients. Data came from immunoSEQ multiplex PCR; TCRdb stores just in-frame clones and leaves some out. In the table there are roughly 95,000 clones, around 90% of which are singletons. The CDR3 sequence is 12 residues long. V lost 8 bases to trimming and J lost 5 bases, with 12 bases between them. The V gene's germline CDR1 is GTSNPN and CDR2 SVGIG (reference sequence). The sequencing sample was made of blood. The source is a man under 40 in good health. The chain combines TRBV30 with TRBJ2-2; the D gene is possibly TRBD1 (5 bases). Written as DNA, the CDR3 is TGTGCCGGGGCGGACGGAACCGGGGAGCTGTTTTTT. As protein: CAGADGTGELFF.